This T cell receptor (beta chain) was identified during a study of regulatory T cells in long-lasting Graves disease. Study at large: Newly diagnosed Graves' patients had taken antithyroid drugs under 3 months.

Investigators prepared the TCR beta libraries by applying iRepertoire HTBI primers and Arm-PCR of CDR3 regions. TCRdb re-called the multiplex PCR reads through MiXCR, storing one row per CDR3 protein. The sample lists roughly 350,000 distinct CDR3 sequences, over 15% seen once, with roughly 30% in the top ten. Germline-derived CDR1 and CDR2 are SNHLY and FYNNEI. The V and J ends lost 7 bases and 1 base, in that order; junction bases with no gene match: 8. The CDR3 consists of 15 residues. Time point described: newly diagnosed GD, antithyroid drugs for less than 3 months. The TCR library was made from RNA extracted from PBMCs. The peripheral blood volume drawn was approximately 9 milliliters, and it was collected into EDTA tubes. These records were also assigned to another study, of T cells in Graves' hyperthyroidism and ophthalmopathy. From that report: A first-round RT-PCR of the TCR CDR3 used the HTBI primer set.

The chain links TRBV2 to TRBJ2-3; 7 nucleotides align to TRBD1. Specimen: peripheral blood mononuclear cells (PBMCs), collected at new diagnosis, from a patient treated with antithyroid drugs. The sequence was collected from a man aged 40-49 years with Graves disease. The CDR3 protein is CASTSRGKGTDTQYF. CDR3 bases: TGTGCCAGCACCTCCAGGGGGAAAGGCACAGATACGCAGTATTTT.